Below are 15 T cell receptor beta chains sequenced from a single sample in a study of blood T cells in healthy people across ages. Primers used in a second PCR of roughly 6 to 11 cycles were a sample-barcoded 5' primer and a J-beta primer mix. TCRdb reprocessed the 5' RACE reads with MiXCR, giving one entry per CDR3 protein. Here the sample spans 1.5 million to 1.9 million distinct CDR3 sequences, approximately 43% being singletons. The specimen sequenced was blood. These receptors originate from a woman aged 18-29 years in good health.

This clonotype came up a few times. V and J are TRBV7-8 and TRBJ2-7, with 7 nucleotides matching TRBD2. Germline V CDR1 and CDR2: SGHVS, FQNEAQ. J gave up 3 bases and V 2 bases, and 7 bases lay outside the gene matches. The CDR3 loop spans 15 amino acids. CDR3 coding DNA: TGTGCCAGCAGCTTATTTGTGTCGGGGGGCTACGAGCAGTACTTC. Translating it yields CASSLFVSGGYEQYF.

This clonotype has just a few counts. The chain joins TRBV6-6 to TRBJ2-3; possible D gene TRBD1, 5 bases. The CDR3 loop spans 14 amino acids. V lost 2 bases and J 2 bases, leaving 8 bases between the germline ends. Germline CDR1 and CDR2: MNHNY and SVGAGI (reference sequence). The CDR3: CASSYDRITDTQYF. In nucleotides, the CDR3 is TGTGCCAGCAGTTACGACAGAATCACAGATACGCAGTATTTT.

Remarks on this clonotype: One end of the junction is discordant with germline, which a read error may explain. The chain recombines TRBV4-3 with TRBJ2-7; tentative D call: TRBD1 (6 bases). The CDR3 is 14 amino acids. CDR1 and CDR2 from the germline V gene are LGHNA and YSLEER. In DNA, the CDR3 is TGCACCAGCAGCTATCTGACAGGCGCCTACGAGCAGTACTTC. Encoded protein: CTSSYLTGAYEQYF.

The V and J genes are TRBV20-1 and TRBJ2-5; 7 nucleotides agree with TRBD1. The DNA end is a closer match to TRBJ2-7, so the J assignment may be wrong. Germline CDR1 DFQATT, CDR2 SNEGSKA (reference sequence). The CDR3 is 14 residues long. Here the CDR3 reads CSADGQVTTYEQYF. CDR3 coding DNA: TGCAGTGCCGACGGACAGGTGACAACCTACGAGCAGTACTTC.

The V and J genes are TRBV7-2 and TRBJ2-1; no clear D gene. CDR1 and CDR2 from the germline V gene are SGHTA and FQGNSA. The CDR3 is made up of 12 amino acids. V dropped 1 base and J dropped 11 bases, with 9 bases sitting between them. The CDR3 region is CASSLEGPKQFF. The CDR3 nucleotides are TGTGCCAGCAGCTTAGAAGGCCCCAAGCAGTTCTTC.

CDR3 DNA sequence: TGTGCCAGCAGCCCAACGAGGGGGCAGACAGATACGCAGTATTTT. Translation: CASSPTRGQTDTQYF. The V and J genes are TRBV7-9 and TRBJ2-3; 7 bases align to TRBD1. With V trimmed by 5 bases and J by 3 bases, 8 bases remained unmatched. This CDR3 is 15 amino acids long. CDR1 is SEHNR and CDR2 is FQNEAQ in the germline V gene (reference sequence).

This clonotype was recorded a few times. The CDR3 nucleotides are TGTGCCAGCAGCAGCGAGGGAGGGGTGGCAGATACGCAGTATTTT. Translating it yields CASSSEGGVADTQYF. This sequence joins TRBV9 and TRBJ2-3; 7 positions match TRBD2. Germline CDR1 reads SGDLS; CDR2 reads YYNGEE. CDR3 length equals 15 residues. The J segment lost 4 bases and the V segment lost 4 bases, leaving 9 bases of the junction unmatched. Looking up the rest from reference TRBV9 and TRBJ2-3 gives the full variable domain: DSGVTQTPKHLITATGQRVTLRCSPRSGDLSVYWYQQSLDQGLQFLIQYYNGEERAKGNILERFSAQQFPDLHSELNLSSLELGDSALYFCASSSEGGVADTQYFGPGTRLTVL.

Worth noting for this clonotype: This may be a read error: a much more frequent sequence differs by one nucleotide. The CDR3 sequence is CASSPLYNEQYF. CDR3 coding DNA: TGTGCCAGCAGCCCCCTCTACAATGAGCAGTACTTC. This rearrangement joins TRBV12-3 or TRBV12-4 to TRBJ2-7, with no clear D. Trimming removed 6 bases at V and 7 bases at J, with 13 bases between. This CDR3 has 12 residues.

This clonotype came up once. The chain has TRBV12-5 and TRBJ2-1; D uncertain. The germline gives CDR1 LGHNT, CDR2 FRNRAP. With 3 bases removed from V and 7 bases from J, the gap between germline ends came to 7 bases. The CDR3 is made up of 12 amino acids. CDR3 DNA sequence: TGTGCTAGTGGTTTTTGGCAAAATGAGCAGTTCTTC. It translates to CASGFWQNEQFF.

This sequence joins TRBV27 and TRBJ1-5; TRBD1 agrees at 7 bases. J was trimmed by 9 bases and V by 8 bases; bases with no gene match: 10. The length of the CDR3 is 13 residues. Germline lookup yields CDR1 MNHEY and CDR2 SMNVEV (reference sequence). The CDR3 loop reads CASGDRAKWPQHF. Written as DNA, the CDR3 is TGTGCCAGCGGCGACAGGGCAAAGTGGCCCCAGCATTTT.

V is TRBV6-6 and J is TRBJ2-1; D is undetermined. Germline V CDR1 and CDR2: MNHNY, SVGAGI (reference sequence). There are 13 residues in the CDR3. The V gene lost 0 bases and the J gene lost 5 bases, with 5 bases spanning the gap. The CDR3 region is CASSYSTHNEQFF. The CDR3 DNA is TGTGCCAGCAGTTACTCGACGCACAATGAGCAGTTCTTC.

This rearrangement joins TRBV5-4 to TRBJ2-1; D is uncertain. Germline assignment: CDR1 SGHNT and CDR2 YYREEE (reference sequence). Between the trimmed V and J ends, which lost 0 bases and 8 bases, there was a span of 12 bases. The length of the CDR3 is 14 residues. This chain's CDR3 is CASSLVVHSDEQFF. The CDR3 DNA is TGTGCCAGCAGCTTGGTGGTACACAGCGATGAGCAGTTCTTC.

V gene TRBV28 combines with J gene TRBJ1-2; D is unclear. V gave up 5 bases and J gave up 3 bases, with 13 bases separating them. Germline V lookup: CDR1 MDHEN, CDR2 SYDVKM. The length of the CDR3 is 14 residues. The CDR3 sequence: CASSRGSPDYGYTF. DNA of the CDR3: TGTGCCAGCAGTCGCGGATCCCCAGACTATGGCTACACCTTC.

The rearrangement joins TRBV6-2 or TRBV6-3 to TRBJ2-3; D not certain. The V gene's germline CDR1 is MNHEY and CDR2 SVGEGT. V lost 6 bases and J 6 bases, leaving 13 bases between the germline ends. This CDR3 spans 13 amino acids. The CDR3 bases are TGTGCCAGCAGCTATGGGCCAGCGGATACGCAGTATTTT. Protein sequence: CASSYGPADTQYF.

This clonotype was observed a few times. The chain has TRBV7-9 and TRBJ2-1, with D possibly TRBD1 on 6 matching bases. CDR1 SEHNR and CDR2 FQNEAQ come from the germline V gene (reference sequence). V was cut by 2 bases and J by 4 bases, with 12 bases left in between. This CDR3 contains 15 residues. CDR3 loop: CASSLPGTPYNEQFF. The CDR3 bases are TGTGCCAGCAGCTTACCAGGGACACCATACAATGAGCAGTTCTTC.